This TCR beta chain was found in a study of shared clonotypes between healthy human individuals. Whole-study findings and limits: Sorted-subset sequencing, rarefaction showed, was incomplete despite large depth. Memory subsets generally showed lower estimated richness than naive subsets.

The assay was run at deep level. Evenly divided among several immunoSEQ plates was the genomic DNA of each subset. Assay used: immunoSEQ multiplex PCR; TCRdb lists only in-frame clones, some missing. Here the sample spans around 2.5 million clones, roughly 93% being singletons. Comment on this clone: The antigen remains undetermined.

Source material: naive CD4+ T cells from PBMCs. Subset specified: CD45RA+ positively selected. This sequence was found in a man aged 18 to 29 in good health. Some clones in this sample may be carry-over from other donors' samples.

The CDR3 is CASSLLDTGAGGKTQYF. In DNA form, the CDR3 reads TGCGCCAGCAGCTTACTCGATACAGGGGCAGGGGGGAAGACCCAGTACTTC. The chain links TRBV5-1 to TRBJ2-5; D perhaps matches TRBD1 (7 bases). The germline gives CDR1 SGHRS, CDR2 YFSETQ. V was clipped by 2 bases and J by 6 bases, with 23 bases between them. CDR3 length equals 17 residues. The full variable domain, completed using reference TRBV5-1 and TRBJ2-5, is KAGVTQTPRYLIKTRGQQVTLSCSPISGHRSVSWYQQTPGQGLQFLFEYFSETQRNKGNFPGRFSGRQFSNSRSEMNVSTLELGDSALYLCASSLLDTGAGGKTQYFGPGTRLLVL.